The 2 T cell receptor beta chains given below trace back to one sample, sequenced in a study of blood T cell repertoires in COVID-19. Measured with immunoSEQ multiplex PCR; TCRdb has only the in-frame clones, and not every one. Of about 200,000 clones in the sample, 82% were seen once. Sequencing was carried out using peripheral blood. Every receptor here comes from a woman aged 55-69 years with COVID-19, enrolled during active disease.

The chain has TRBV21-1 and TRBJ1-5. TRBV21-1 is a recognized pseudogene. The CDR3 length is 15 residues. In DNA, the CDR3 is TGTCCCGCGGGGGGAGGGCTCAGGCGCAATCAGCCCCAGCATTTT. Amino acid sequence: CPAGGGLRRNQPQHF.

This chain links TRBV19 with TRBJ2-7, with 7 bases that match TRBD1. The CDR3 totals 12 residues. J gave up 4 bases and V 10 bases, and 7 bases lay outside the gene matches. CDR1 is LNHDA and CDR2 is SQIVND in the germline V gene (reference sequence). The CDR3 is CATEGAIYEQYV. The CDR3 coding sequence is TGTGCCACCGAGGGGGCCATATACGAGCAGTACGTC.